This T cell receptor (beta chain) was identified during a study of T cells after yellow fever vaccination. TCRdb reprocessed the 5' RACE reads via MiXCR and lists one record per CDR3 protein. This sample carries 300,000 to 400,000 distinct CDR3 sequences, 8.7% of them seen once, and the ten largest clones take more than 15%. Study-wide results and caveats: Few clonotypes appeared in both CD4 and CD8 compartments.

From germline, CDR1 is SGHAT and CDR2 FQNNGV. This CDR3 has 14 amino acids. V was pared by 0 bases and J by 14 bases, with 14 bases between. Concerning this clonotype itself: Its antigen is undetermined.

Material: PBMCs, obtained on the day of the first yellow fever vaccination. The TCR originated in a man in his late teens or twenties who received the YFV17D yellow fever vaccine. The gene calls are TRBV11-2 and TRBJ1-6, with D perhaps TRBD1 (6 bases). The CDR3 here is CASSLDLGAVALHF. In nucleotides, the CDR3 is TGTGCCAGCAGCTTAGACTTGGGGGCTGTGGCCCTCCACTTT.